These 16 T cell receptor beta chains were all obtained from the same sample, sequenced in a study of T cells after posttransplantation cyclophosphamide. Data came from immunoSEQ multiplex PCR; TCRdb stores just in-frame clones and leaves some out. The record shows under 45,000 clones for this sample, with no singletons present. Sequencing was performed on PBMCs. These receptors were obtained from a woman aged 50 to 60 in good health and a related stem cell transplant donor.

This clone showed up many times. This chain uses TRBV11-3 with TRBJ1-1; 7 nucleotides agree with TRBD1. V was clipped by 3 bases and J by 3 bases; unmatched bases: 4. The germline V gene encodes CDR1 SGHNT and CDR2 YENEEA. The CDR3 is 14 residues long. For the CDR3, the DNA is TGTGCCAGCAGCTTGGAGGGGGCTGACACTGAAGCTTTCTTT. Its protein product is CASSLEGADTEAFF.

This clone was detected ten times or more. The chain links TRBV19 to TRBJ2-2; D is uncertain. Germline V gene data show CDR1 as LNHDA and CDR2 as SQIVND (reference sequence). V lost 1 base and J 5 bases, leaving 2 bases between the germline ends. The CDR3 contains 12 residues. CDR3 in amino acids: CASSIATGELFF. The CDR3 bases are TGTGCCAGTAGTATAGCTACCGGGGAGCTGTTTTTT. Supplemented by reference TRBV19 and TRBJ2-2, the full variable domain reads DGGITQSPKYLFRKEGQNVTLSCEQNLNHDAMYWYRQDPGQGLRLIYYSQIVNDFQKGDIAEGYSVSREKKESFPLTVTSAQKNPTAFYLCASSIATGELFFGEGSRLTVL.

This clone has ten or more counts. The rearrangement uses TRBV2 and TRBJ1-5; D is unclear. There are 14 residues in the CDR3. Germline values: CDR1 SNHLY, CDR2 FYNNEI. Trimming cost V 6 bases and J 2 bases, with 11 bases left between them. CDR3 in amino acids: CASSGGNGNQPQHF. DNA of the CDR3: TGTGCCAGCAGCGGAGGGAACGGCAATCAGCCCCAGCATTTT. Using reference TRBV2 and TRBJ1-5 for the parts outside the CDR3, the full variable domain is EPEVTQTPSHQVTQMGQEVILRCVPISNHLYFYWYRQILGQKVEFLVSFYNNEISEKSEIFDDQFSVERPDGSNFTLKIRSTKLEDSAMYFCASSGGNGNQPQHFGDGTRLSIL.

This clone appeared many times. The chain joins TRBV4-3 to TRBJ2-1; 9 positions match TRBD1. Losses at the gene ends were 1 base for V and 9 bases for J; bases not matched to a gene: 10. Germline V gene lookup returns CDR1 LGHNA and CDR2 YSLEER. The CDR3 sequence is 16 residues long. DNA for the CDR3: TGCGCCAGCAGCCAAGCTGATCACAGGGGGCGGGGTGAGCAGTTCTTC. Translating it yields CASSQADHRGRGEQFF.

This clone was seen many times. This chain joins TRBV27 and TRBJ2-7; possible D gene TRBD1, 6 bases. Germline assignment: CDR1 MNHEY and CDR2 SMNVEV (reference sequence). This CDR3 has 15 amino acids. V was cut by 6 bases and J by 6 bases, with 21 bases left in between. As DNA, the CDR3 is TGTGCCAGCAGCACAAAGGGAACAGGGTATCTCGAGCAGTACTTC. This sequence encodes CASSTKGTGYLEQYF.

This clone has more than one count but fewer than ten. The V and J genes are TRBV27 and TRBJ1-5; 7 bases align to TRBD1. Trimming cost V 5 bases and J 5 bases; bases outside gene matches: 12. The CDR3 is 16 residues long. Germline V gene lookup returns CDR1 MNHEY and CDR2 SMNVEV (reference sequence). The CDR3 region has the DNA TGTGCCAGCAGTCCACAGGGGAGTTTGGCTTATCAGCCCCAGCATTTT. It translates to CASSPQGSLAYQPQHF.

This clone was detected many times. The chain recombines TRBV6-6 with TRBJ1-2; 10 nucleotides match TRBD1. J lost 4 bases, V lost 6 bases, and 5 bases had no gene match. This CDR3 has 14 residues. Per the germline V gene, CDR1 is MNHNY and CDR2 is SVGAGI (reference sequence). CDR3 sequence (DNA): TGTGCCAGCAGAAAGGACAGGGGGACCTATGGCTACACCTTC. Translation: CASRKDRGTYGYTF.

This clone came up many times. The gene calls are TRBV2 and TRBJ1-6; no reliable D call. Trimming shortened V by 4 bases and J by 5 bases, and 9 bases separated the two germline ends. CDR3 size: 14 residues. Per germline, CDR1 SNHLY and CDR2 FYNNEI. CDR3: CASSAFTDNSPLHF. CDR3 sequence (DNA): TGTGCCAGCAGTGCATTCACGGATAATTCACCCCTCCACTTT.

This clone was found many times. The chain's CDR3 is CASSLGGQGADEQFF. CDR3 DNA: TGTGCCAGCAGCTTGGGGGGACAGGGGGCGGATGAGCAGTTCTTC. V and J are TRBV7-2 and TRBJ2-1; 12 nucleotides match TRBD1. This CDR3 is built from 15 residues. Trimming at V came to 3 bases and at J to 8 bases, leaving 5 bases not matched to a gene. In germline, CDR1 is SGHTA, CDR2 FQGNSA.

This clone was picked up many times. The chain couples TRBV30 to TRBJ2-5; TRBD1 matches at 7 bases. The CDR3 loop spans 12 amino acids. V trimming: 3 bases; J trimming: 4 bases; junction bases outside the gene matches: 2. Germline V lookup: CDR1 GTSNPN, CDR2 SVGIG (reference sequence). The CDR3: CAWSPGGETQYF. Here the CDR3 DNA reads TGTGCCTGGAGCCCAGGGGGAGAGACCCAGTACTTC.

This clone was counted ten times or more. The V and J genes are TRBV28 and TRBJ1-2, with 7 bases that match TRBD1. The V gene end was trimmed by 6 bases and the J gene end by 6 bases; junction bases not matched to a gene: 10. Germline-derived CDR1 and CDR2 are MDHEN and SYDVKM. The CDR3 is 14 residues long. DNA of the CDR3: TGTGCCAGCAGACAAACAGGGGCGGTTGATGGCTACACCTTC. Amino acid sequence: CASRQTGAVDGYTF.

This clone was counted ten times or more. The V and J genes are TRBV30 and TRBJ1-3, with D hard to call. V was pared by 2 bases and J by 7 bases, with 9 bases between. The V gene's germline CDR1 is GTSNPN and CDR2 SVGIG (reference sequence). The CDR3 loop spans 12 amino acids. The CDR3 sequence: CAWSSGINTIYF. CDR3 in DNA: TGTGCCTGGAGTTCCGGGATCAACACCATATATTTT.

About this clone: The final CDR3 position lacks the conserved phenylalanine or tryptophan, pointing to a likely read error. The chain is built from TRBV28 and TRBJ2-2; no reliable D call. There are 13 residues in the CDR3. Germline CDR1 reads MDHEN; CDR2 reads SYDVKM. Between the trimmed V and J ends, which lost 5 bases and 6 bases, there was a span of 10 bases. CDR3 sequence reads: CASSLHLPGELFL. In DNA, the CDR3 is TGTGCCAGCAGTCTACATCTCCCCGGGGAGCTGTTTCTT.

Many counts were recorded for this clone. The chain joins TRBV9 to TRBJ2-3, with D unresolved. The CDR3 loop spans 14 amino acids. Trimming took off 4 bases at V and 4 bases at J, with 13 bases between the two ends. Germline CDR1 SGDLS, CDR2 YYNGEE. CDR3 protein: CASSPYAGPDTQYF. CDR3 bases: TGTGCCAGCAGCCCGTATGCAGGTCCAGATACGCAGTATTTT.

At least ten counts were recorded for this clone. The rearrangement uses TRBV28 and TRBJ1-1; 8 bases match TRBD1. The CDR3 consists of 16 residues. Germline CDR1 is MDHEN and CDR2 is SYDVKM. V gave up 6 bases and J gave up 1 base; unmatched junction bases: 10. The CDR3 bases are TGTGCCAGCAGGGAAGATCGACAGGGGCGGAACACTGAAGCTTTCTTT. Encoded protein: CASREDRQGRNTEAFF.

This clone has a count of ten or more. This chain links TRBV27 with TRBJ1-6; D gene uncertain. Trimming cost V 7 bases and J 5 bases, with 15 bases left between them. Germline V gene data show CDR1 as MNHEY and CDR2 as SMNVEV (reference sequence). The CDR3 spans 15 residues. The CDR3 loop is CASTPGGSDNSPLHF. The CDR3 DNA is TGTGCCAGCACTCCCGGAGGCAGCGATAATTCACCCCTCCACTTT.